This T cell receptor beta chain was observed in a study of CD4+ T cells in melanoma. Study-level results: CD8+ T cell, macrophage and B cell function reportedly correlated with neoantigen-specific CD4+ T cells. Diverse differentiation states were reported for melanoma neoantigen-specific CD4+ T cells.

As concerns this clone: Its antigen is not identified.

The CDR3 covers 14 residues. V dropped 6 bases and J dropped 1; count of bases not matched to a gene: 1. Germline CDR1 MNHNS, CDR2 SASEGT. Sequencing used immunoSEQ multiplex PCR; TCRdb keeps in-frame clones, though not all of them. This repertoire shows roughly 140,000 clones, around 90% found once; its top ten account for 1.5% to 1.9%. The chain employs TRBV6-1 and TRBJ2-1; TRBD1 aligns across 9 bases. The source of this sequence is a human donor with melanoma. This chain's CDR3 is CASRGQGSYNEQFF. Written as DNA, the CDR3 is TGTGCCAGCAGGGGACAGGGTTCCTACAATGAGCAGTTCTTC.